Below, one T cell receptor (beta chain) is given with its context. Profiling relied on immunoSEQ multiplex PCR, and the TCRdb table lists in-frame clones only, not all of them. Seen here are more than 300,000 clones, approximately 85% observed once, and the top ten hold approximately 1.5%. This sample is drawn from a study of blood T cell repertoires in COVID-19. In the study overall: T cells, B-cell-depleted T cells, or PBMCs provided the cDNA or gDNA that served as material.

After removal of 3 bases from V and 6 bases from J, the junction contained 6 bases not matched to a gene. The CDR3 consists of 14 residues. The germline gives CDR1 LNHDA, CDR2 SQIVND (reference sequence). This chain uses TRBV19 with TRBJ2-7, with 9 positions matching TRBD1. This receptor was identified in a woman between 50 and 59 years old with acute or convalescent COVID-19. The sample taken for sequencing was peripheral blood. As DNA, the CDR3 is TGTGCCAGTAGTATCCGGGACAGGGTCTTCGAGCAGTACTTC. Its protein product is CASSIRDRVFEQYF.